One sample yielded the 31 T cell receptor beta chains listed below, sequenced in a study of OX40 agonist ivuxolimab in advanced cancers. Generated by immunoSEQ multiplex PCR, the TCRdb table keeps only in-frame clones and is missing some. Of about 69,000 clones in the sample, about 85% are singletons; the top ten hold under 3.5%. The sequenced sample was CD4+ or CD8+ T cells sorted from blood, obtained in a trial of the OX40 agonist ivuxolimab. The source of these receptors is an adult with an advanced solid tumor such as melanoma, head and neck, liver or kidney cancer.

The rearrangement uses TRBV18 and TRBJ1-1; D unclear. Trimming shortened V by 2 bases and J by 3 bases, and 7 bases separated the two germline ends. The CDR3 is made up of 13 amino acids. Germline values: CDR1 KGHSH, CDR2 LQKENI. This chain's CDR3 is CASSPTGYTEAFF. In DNA, the CDR3 is TGTGCCAGCTCACCAACGGGGTACACTGAAGCTTTCTTT.

This rearrangement joins TRBV5-1 to TRBJ2-5; D possibly uses TRBD1 or TRBD2 (5 bases each). The V and J ends lost 4 bases and 2 bases respectively, with 12 bases between them. The CDR3 length is 14 residues. Germline V gives CDR1 SGHRS, CDR2 YFSETQ. CDR3 coding DNA: TGCGCCAGCAGCCGTGGGACGTTGCAAGAGACCCAGTACTTC. It specifies CASSRGTLQETQYF.

The chain uses TRBV7-2 and TRBJ2-1, with 10 bases matching TRBD2. This CDR3 comprises 17 residues. Germline trimming cut 4 bases from V and 8 bases from J; bases unmatched to any gene: 14. Germline V gives CDR1 SGHTA, CDR2 FQGNSA. The CDR3 is CASSYKTTSGHVYEQFF. For the CDR3, the DNA is TGTGCCAGCAGCTATAAAACGACTAGCGGGCATGTCTATGAGCAGTTCTTC. The whole variable domain, remainder taken from reference TRBV7-2 and TRBJ2-1, is GAGVSQSPSNKVTEKGKDVELRCDPISGHTALYWYRQSLGQGLEFLIYFQGNSAPDKSGLPSDRFSAERTGGSVSTLTIQRTQQEDSAVYLCASSYKTTSGHVYEQFFGPGTRLTVL.

The chain uses TRBV18 and TRBJ1-1, with D possibly matching TRBD1 (5 bases). The length of the CDR3 is 15 residues. Germline loops: CDR1 KGHSH, CDR2 LQKENI. V lost 8 bases, J lost 1 base, and 17 bases lay in between. The chain's CDR3 is CASARYQGGNTEAFF. The DNA for the CDR3 is TGTGCCAGCGCCCGATATCAGGGTGGGAACACTGAAGCTTTCTTT.

Note on this clone: The junction departs from germline at one end; a sequencing error may be responsible. This chain connects TRBV5-5 to TRBJ2-7; a weak D match, TRBD1 (6 bases). The CDR3 consists of 13 residues. Germline V lookup: CDR1 SGHKS, CDR2 YYEKEE (reference sequence). The CDR3 spells CASSLGHLQGLNF. The CDR3 DNA is TGTGCCAGCAGCCTGGGACATCTTCAGGGTTTGAACTTC.

The chain links TRBV18 to TRBJ2-5; perhaps TRBD1 as D (6 bases). The CDR3 is 14 residues long. Per germline, CDR1 KGHSH and CDR2 LQKENI. The V end was cut by 1 base, the J end by 1 base, with 7 bases between. In DNA form, the CDR3 reads TGTGCCAGCTCACCACGCAGGGGCCAAGAGACCCAGTACTTC. As protein: CASSPRRGQETQYF.

The genes are TRBV4-2 and TRBJ2-7, with 9 bases lining up with TRBD2. Trimming at V came to 1 base and at J to 3 bases, leaving 7 bases not matched to a gene. The CDR3 is made up of 16 amino acids. Germline values: CDR1 LGHNA, CDR2 YNFKEQ. Written as DNA, the CDR3 is TGTGCCAGCAGCCAAGGGGTAGCGGGAGAGGGCTACGAGCAGTACTTC. It codes for CASSQGVAGEGYEQYF.

The J gene is TRBJ2-7, the V gene TRBV27; maybe TRBD2 (6 bases). The germline V and J ends were trimmed by 2 bases and 0 bases, with 17 bases remaining between them. From germline, CDR1 is MNHEY and CDR2 SMNVEV (reference sequence). This CDR3 has 17 residues. The CDR3 is CASSLGASAVSSYEQYF. In DNA form, the CDR3 reads TGTGCCAGCAGTTTAGGGGCTAGCGCGGTCTCCTCCTACGAGCAGTACTTC.

V gene TRBV7-9 combines with J gene TRBJ1-4; D gene unclear. Germline CDR1 is SEHNR and CDR2 is FQNEAQ (reference sequence). The ends were cut back, 6 bases at V and 5 bases at J, with 13 bases in the middle. The CDR3 consists of 14 residues. The CDR3 here is CASRPDAPNEKLFF. The DNA of the CDR3 is TGTGCCAGCAGGCCCGACGCCCCGAATGAAAAACTGTTTTTT.

This clone has just a few counts. The chain is built from TRBV7-6 and TRBJ2-3; D ambiguous. V lost 3 bases, J lost 4 bases, and 8 bases lay in between. The CDR3 loop spans 13 amino acids. Germline CDR1 SGHVS, CDR2 FNYEAQ. CDR3 protein: CASSLAGSDTQYF. The CDR3 DNA follows: TGTGCCAGCAGCTTGGCAGGCTCAGATACGCAGTATTTT.

This clone came up a few times. V gene TRBV4-1 combines with J gene TRBJ2-7, with D possibly TRBD1 on 7 matching bases. V lost 4 bases to trimming and J lost 7 bases, with 26 bases between them. Germline CDR1 is MGHRA and CDR2 is YSYEKL. The CDR3 spans 17 residues. CDR3 residues: CASSPGTYRGSPQEQYF. In DNA, the CDR3 is TGCGCCAGCAGCCCCGGGACTTACAGGGGATCTCCTCAGGAGCAGTACTTC.

This clone was seen ten or more times. The CDR3 is CASGYRGQAFF. Here the CDR3 DNA reads TGTGCCAGCGGATACAGGGGGCAGGCTTTCTTT. The chain employs TRBV28 and TRBJ1-1; TRBD1 agrees at 9 bases. CDR1 is MDHEN and CDR2 is SYDVKM in the germline V gene. CDR3 length: 11 amino acids. The trim removed 8 bases at V and 11 bases at J, leaving 6 bases unmatched. The whole variable domain, remainder taken from reference TRBV28 and TRBJ1-1, is DVKVTQSSRYLVKRTGEKVFLECVQDMDHENMFWYRQDPGLGLRLIYFSYDVKMKEKGDIPEGYSVSREKKERFSLILESASTNQTSMYLCASGYRGQAFFGQGTRLTVV.

V gene TRBV19 combines with J gene TRBJ2-1, with TRBD2 matching 9 bases. CDR1 and CDR2 from the germline V gene are LNHDA and SQIVND (reference sequence). The length of the CDR3 is 16 residues. V lost 4 bases, J lost 7 bases, and 11 bases stayed unmatched. In DNA form, the CDR3 reads TGTGCCAGTAGTACAAAAGCGGGAGGTACTACGAATGAGCAGTTCTTC. Translation gives CASSTKAGGTTNEQFF.

The chain carries TRBV15 and TRBJ1-1, with D hard to call. V was clipped by 1 base and J by 6 bases, with 12 bases between them. Germline assignment: CDR1 LNHNV and CDR2 YYDKDF (reference sequence). The CDR3 is 14 amino acids. CDR3 sequence: CATSRVPVQAEAFF. In DNA form, the CDR3 reads TGTGCCACCAGCAGAGTTCCTGTACAAGCTGAAGCTTTCTTT.

CDR3 nucleotide sequence: TGTGCCAGCAGTTACTCCGGACAGGGGGCGCGCTATGGCTACACCTTC. The encoded protein is CASSYSGQGARYGYTF. The J gene is TRBJ1-2, the V gene TRBV6-5; 11 bases line up with TRBD1. V shed 0 bases and J 4 bases; nucleotides not matched to a gene: 4. The CDR3 sequence is 16 residues long. From germline, CDR1 is MNHEY and CDR2 SVGAGI.

This chain links TRBV28 with TRBJ1-4; the D is unclear. Per germline, CDR1 MDHEN and CDR2 SYDVKM. The V end lost 8 bases, the J end lost 4 bases, and 5 bases lay between the germline ends. This CDR3 region has 11 residues. The CDR3 DNA reads as TGTGCCAGCTGTGATAATGAAAAACTGTTTTTT. Translating gives CASCDNEKLFF.

Only one count was recorded for this clone. The V gene is TRBV30, the J gene TRBJ2-3, with TRBD2 identical over 13 bases. The V and J ends lost 1 base and 5 bases, in that order; junction bases with no gene match: 6. CDR1 GTSNPN and CDR2 SVGIG come from the germline V gene (reference sequence). The CDR3 spans 16 residues. The CDR3 here is CAWSDGLAGARDTQYF. CDR3 DNA sequence: TGTGCCTGGAGTGACGGACTAGCGGGAGCGAGAGATACGCAGTATTTT.

The gene calls are TRBV6-6 and TRBJ1-1; D remains unclear. Trimming stripped 2 bases from V and 0 bases from J, with 1 base between. CDR1 and CDR2 (germline): MNHNY, SVGAGI (reference sequence). This CDR3 has 12 residues. CDR3 sequence (DNA): TGTGCCAGCAGTTACGTGAACACTGAAGCTTTCTTT. Amino acid sequence: CASSYVNTEAFF.

This chain connects TRBV29-1 to TRBJ2-3, with D uncertain. This CDR3 has 11 residues. Trimming took 3 bases from V and 6 from J, leaving 7 bases between them. CDR1 is SQVTM, CDR2 ANQGSEA, per germline. The CDR3 spells CSVDVRDTQYF. The CDR3 DNA sequence: TGCAGCGTTGATGTTAGGGATACGCAGTATTTT.

The rearrangement links TRBV19 to TRBJ1-5; D might be TRBD1 (5 bases). The CDR3 is 14 residues long. Germline V gives CDR1 LNHDA, CDR2 SQIVND (reference sequence). The V and J ends lost 7 bases and 3 bases respectively, with 13 bases between them. In DNA, the CDR3 is TGTGCCAGTATGATTGAGGGGTTCAATCAGCCCCAGCATTTT. As protein: CASMIEGFNQPQHF.

The sample holds one count of this clone. The chain combines TRBV30 with TRBJ2-1, with D possibly matching TRBD2 (5 bases). The germline CDR1 and CDR2 sequences are GTSNPN and SVGIG (reference sequence). V shed 3 bases and J shed 0 bases, with 15 bases lying between them. CDR3 length: 16 amino acids. The CDR3 is CAWRIVRRSSYNEQFF. The CDR3 DNA reads TGTGCCTGGAGGATTGTCAGGAGGAGCTCCTACAATGAGCAGTTCTTC.

V is TRBV7-2 and J is TRBJ2-7, with D perhaps TRBD2 (5 bases). V lost 3 bases, J lost 3 bases, and 9 bases lay in between. The CDR3 is 13 residues long. CDR1 and CDR2 (germline): SGHTA, FQGNSA. Here the CDR3 reads CASSLGENYEQYF. The CDR3 DNA sequence: TGTGCCAGCAGCTTGGGAGAGAACTACGAGCAGTACTTC.

The J gene is TRBJ1-3, the V gene TRBV30, with D uncertain. The CDR3 totals 11 residues. The germline gives CDR1 GTSNPN, CDR2 SVGIG (reference sequence). The V gene lost 5 bases and the J gene lost 0 bases, with 2 bases spanning the gap. CDR3 sequence reads: CAWASGNTIYF. DNA for the CDR3: TGTGCCTGGGCCTCTGGAAACACCATATATTTT. The whole variable domain, filled in from reference TRBV30 and TRBJ1-3, reads SQTIHQWPATLVQPVGSPLSLECTVEGTSNPNLYWYRQAAGRGLQLLFYSVGIGQISSEVPQNLSASRPQDRQFILSSKKLLLSDSGFYLCAWASGNTIYFGEGSWLTVV.

The V and J genes are TRBV5-1 and TRBJ2-5; 10 bases align to TRBD1. The V gene's germline CDR1 is SGHRS and CDR2 YFSETQ. V lost 4 bases to trimming and J lost 5 bases; unmatched junction nucleotides: 8. The CDR3 is made up of 15 amino acids. The chain's CDR3 is CASSIDRGQGETQYF. CDR3 bases: TGCGCCAGCAGCATCGACAGGGGGCAGGGGGAGACCCAGTACTTC.

The chain combines TRBV28 with TRBJ2-7; perhaps TRBD1 as D (5 bases). The CDR3 runs 16 residues. Trimming pared 2 bases from V and 3 bases from J, leaving 17 bases between. Germline lookup yields CDR1 MDHEN and CDR2 SYDVKM. The CDR3 sequence: CASSLRSVRARYEQYF. The CDR3 bases are TGTGCCAGCAGTTTAAGGTCGGTCAGGGCACGCTACGAGCAGTACTTC.

This clone turned up a few times. The chain employs TRBV7-8 and TRBJ2-7, with D unresolved. The V and J ends lost 4 bases and 6 bases respectively, with 13 bases between them. Per the germline V gene, CDR1 is SGHVS and CDR2 is FQNEAQ. There are 13 residues in the CDR3. The CDR3 DNA sequence: TGTGCCAGCAGCTCCGGGTCTCACAGCGAGCAGTACTTC. This translates into CASSSGSHSEQYF.

The chain combines TRBV18 with TRBJ1-4, with D possibly being TRBD1 (5 bases). The germline gives CDR1 KGHSH, CDR2 LQKENI. V lost 1 base and J 10 bases, leaving 19 bases between the germline ends. The CDR3 spans 16 residues. CDR3 DNA: TGTGCCAGCTCACCACAGGATTCTGTTCCTGGGGGAAAACTGTTTTTT. This sequence encodes CASSPQDSVPGGKLFF.

The chain employs TRBV7-3 and TRBJ2-1, with a weak D call TRBD1 (8 bases). V was pared by 5 bases and J by 5 bases, with 25 bases between. Per germline, CDR1 SGHTA and CDR2 FQGTGA. The CDR3 sequence is 18 residues long. The chain's CDR3 is CASSPGRVSRGLNNEQFF. CDR3 nucleotide sequence: TGTGCCAGCAGCCCTGGGAGGGTGTCCAGGGGGCTAAACAATGAGCAGTTCTTC. The full variable domain, in which reference TRBV7-3 and TRBJ2-1 provide the parts outside the CDR3, is GAGVSQTPSNKVTEKGKYVELRCDPISGHTALYWYRQSLGQGPEFLIYFQGTGAADDSGLPNDRFFAVRPEGSVSTLKIQRTERGDSAVYLCASSPGRVSRGLNNEQFFGPGTRLTVL.

The V call is TRBV14, the J call TRBJ1-1, with 8 bases identical to TRBD1. CDR1 SGHDN and CDR2 FVKESK come from the germline V gene. CDR3 length: 12 residues. With 5 bases clipped from V and 11 bases from J, the junction kept 7 bases outside the gene matches. As DNA, the CDR3 is TGTGCCAGCAGCTCCCGGACAGGGCGGGCTTTCTTT. Residues: CASSSRTGRAFF.

The rearrangement joins TRBV18 to TRBJ2-3; TRBD2 matches 9 bases. This CDR3 is built from 19 residues. The ends lost 2 bases at V and 3 bases at J; junction bases unmatched: 15. CDR1 is KGHSH, CDR2 LQKENI, per germline. CDR3 nucleotide sequence: TGTGCCAGCTCACCATTGGGGATTGTGAGCGGGAGGCCGACAGATACGCAGTATTTT. It is translated as CASSPLGIVSGRPTDTQYF.

V and J are TRBV4-2 and TRBJ2-3, with 10 positions matching TRBD2. This CDR3 has 16 amino acids. V shed 1 base and J 2 bases; nucleotides not matched to a gene: 3. Germline CDR1 reads LGHNA; CDR2 reads YNFKEQ. CDR3 DNA sequence: TGTGCCAGCAGCCAAGGCCTAGCGGGGGTCACAGATACGCAGTATTTT. This sequence encodes CASSQGLAGVTDTQYF.